Listed below are T cell receptor beta chains from one sample, sequenced in a study of sequential checkpoint blockade in melanoma. This table comes from immunoSEQ multiplex PCR, and its TCRdb copy is limited to in-frame clones, with some not included. Altogether 40,000 or so clones are present, more than 25% being singletons, with the ten largest covering roughly 1.5%. Sample: tumor tissue (inferred from file names), taken from a patient given nivolumab and ipilimumab in sequence. The receptors stem from a human donor with melanoma. Each CDR3 is given with its conserved first and last residue. Fields, in order: V gene, clone size, J gene, D gene, CDR3 DNA, CDR3 protein. The D gene is left open where the match is weak. Clone size is given for some rows only: seen once, a few or many times, or a class if the clone is expanded.

v_call: TRBV7-6
clone_size: many
j_call: TRBJ1-4
d_call: TRBD1
cdr3_nt: TGTGCCAGCAGCCCCGGAACAGGGGGCCTGAATGAAAAACTGTTTTTT
cdr3_aa: CASSPGTGGLNEKLFF

v_call: TRBV7-5
clone_size: -
j_call: TRBJ2-1
d_call: -
cdr3_nt: TGTGCCAGCAGCTTAACGGGGGCTTCCTACAATGAGCAGTTCTTC
cdr3_aa: CASSLTGASYNEQFF

v_call: TRBV9
clone_size: few
j_call: TRBJ1-1
d_call: TRBD1
cdr3_nt: TGTGCCAGCAGCGCAGGGGGCTCTAACACTGAAGCTTTCTTT
cdr3_aa: CASSAGGSNTEAFF

v_call: TRBV29-1
clone_size: -
j_call: TRBJ2-3
d_call: -
cdr3_nt: TGCAGCGTTGAGGCAGACACAGATACGCAGTATTTT
cdr3_aa: CSVEADTDTQYF

v_call: TRBV10-3
clone_size: -
j_call: TRBJ2-1
d_call: TRBD1
cdr3_nt: TGTGCCATCAGTGGGACAGGGAATGAGCAGTTCTTC
cdr3_aa: CAISGTGNEQFF

v_call: TRBV30
clone_size: -
j_call: TRBJ2-7
d_call: TRBD2
cdr3_nt: TGTGCCTGCCTTCCTAGCGGGAGAAGGGACGAGCAGTACTTC
cdr3_aa: CACLPSGRRDEQYF

v_call: TRBV14
clone_size: few
j_call: TRBJ1-1
d_call: -
cdr3_nt: TGTGCCAGCAGCCAAGTAGTACAGGACGGATTAATGAACACTGAAGCTTTCTTT
cdr3_aa: CASSQVVQDGLMNTEAFF

v_call: TRBV30
clone_size: few
j_call: TRBJ1-3
d_call: TRBD1
cdr3_nt: TGTGCCTTCTCCGTAGGGACAGCCTCTGGAAACACCATATATTTT
cdr3_aa: CAFSVGTASGNTIYF

v_call: TRBV5-1
clone_size: -
j_call: TRBJ1-1
d_call: -
cdr3_nt: TGCGCCAGCAGCCCGGACACGGTGAACACTGAAGCTTTCTTT
cdr3_aa: CASSPDTVNTEAFF

v_call: TRBV7-6
clone_size: few
j_call: TRBJ1-3
d_call: -
cdr3_nt: TGTGCCAGCAGCTTGGGGGCCATAAACTCTGGAAACACCATATATTTT
cdr3_aa: CASSLGAINSGNTIYF

v_call: TRBV6-8
clone_size: few
j_call: TRBJ1-1
d_call: -
cdr3_nt: TGTGCCAGCACTATACAGGACGGTCTGAACACTGAAGCTTTCTTT
cdr3_aa: CASTIQDGLNTEAFF

v_call: TRBV6-8
clone_size: -
j_call: TRBJ2-4
d_call: -
cdr3_nt: TGTGCCAGGAGCATGACCACACCAGCCAAAAACATTCAGTACTTC
cdr3_aa: CARSMTTPAKNIQYF

v_call: TRBV19
clone_size: -
j_call: TRBJ1-1
d_call: -
cdr3_nt: TGTGCCAGTAGTGTCCGACAGAGCACTGAAGCTTTCTTT
cdr3_aa: CASSVRQSTEAFF

v_call: TRBV4-1
clone_size: -
j_call: TRBJ2-3
d_call: -
cdr3_nt: TGCGCCAGCAGCCAAGAGATTGCAGATACGCAGTATTTT
cdr3_aa: CASSQEIADTQYF

v_call: TRBV14
clone_size: -
j_call: TRBJ2-7
d_call: TRBD2
cdr3_nt: TGTGCCAGCAGCCAGTTGGGACTAGCGGGATCCGAGCAGTACTTC
cdr3_aa: CASSQLGLAGSEQYF

v_call: TRBV18
clone_size: -
j_call: TRBJ1-2
d_call: -
cdr3_nt: TGTGCCAGCTCACCACCGGAAACGGGGGCTGGCGGCTACACCTTC
cdr3_aa: CASSPPETGAGGYTF

v_call: TRBV11-3
clone_size: many
j_call: TRBJ2-5
d_call: TRBD2
cdr3_nt: TGTGCCAGCAGCTTATCGGGACTAGCGTTAGAGACCCAGTACTTC
cdr3_aa: CASSLSGLALETQYF

v_call: TRBV5-1
clone_size: -
j_call: TRBJ2-3
d_call: -
cdr3_nt: TGCGCCAGCAGCGGGGGGTCGATGGCAGATACGCAGTATTTT
cdr3_aa: CASSGGSMADTQYF

v_call: TRBV6-7
clone_size: -
j_call: TRBJ2-5
d_call: -
cdr3_nt: TGTGCCAGCACCCAGAGGGGCCTTTTAGAAGAGACCCAGTACTTC
cdr3_aa: CASTQRGLLEETQYF

v_call: TRBV11-3
clone_size: medium-sized
j_call: TRBJ2-2
d_call: TRBD1
cdr3_nt: TGTGCCAGCAGCGGGGGACAGGGGAGAATCCGCACCGGGGAGCTGTTTTTT
cdr3_aa: CASSGGQGRIRTGELFF

v_call: TRBV28
clone_size: -
j_call: TRBJ1-1
d_call: -
cdr3_nt: TGTGCCAGCAGTTTAAGCCAGGGACAATTGAACACTGAAGCTTTCTTT
cdr3_aa: CASSLSQGQLNTEAFF

v_call: TRBV30
clone_size: -
j_call: TRBJ1-6
d_call: -
cdr3_nt: TGTGCCTGGAGGAGTGGGATGGGGGGGCCGCTACCAAATAATTCACCCCTCCACTTT
cdr3_aa: CAWRSGMGGPLPNNSPLHF

v_call: TRBV19
clone_size: -
j_call: TRBJ1-1
d_call: -
cdr3_nt: TGTGCCAGTAGTATCGATCGGGGCATGGGGGGCACTGAAGCTTTCTTT
cdr3_aa: CASSIDRGMGGTEAFF

v_call: TRBV6-8
clone_size: few
j_call: TRBJ2-2
d_call: -
cdr3_nt: TGTGCCAGCAGTTACGACCCCACGGGCGGGGAGCTGTTTTTT
cdr3_aa: CASSYDPTGGELFF

v_call: TRBV5-1
clone_size: -
j_call: TRBJ1-1
d_call: -
cdr3_nt: TGCGCCAGCAGCTTAATGTCCCTGAACACTGAAGCTTTCTTT
cdr3_aa: CASSLMSLNTEAFF

v_call: TRBV7-1
clone_size: many
j_call: TRBJ2-7
d_call: -
cdr3_nt: TGTGCCAGCAGCTTAGGAACAGCCGGGGAGCAGTACTTC
cdr3_aa: CASSLGTAGEQYF

v_call: TRBV11-3
clone_size: many
j_call: TRBJ1-2
d_call: -
cdr3_nt: TGTGCCAGCAGCCTTTACGGGCCAGACTATGGCTACACCTTC
cdr3_aa: CASSLYGPDYGYTF

v_call: TRBV19
clone_size: -
j_call: TRBJ2-7
d_call: -
cdr3_nt: TGTGCCAGTACCCCAAGGGGAGCGGGCCGCTCCTACGAGCAGTACTTC
cdr3_aa: CASTPRGAGRSYEQYF

v_call: TRBV18
clone_size: -
j_call: TRBJ1-3
d_call: -
cdr3_nt: TGTGCCAGCTCAAGTCGACCGGACTCTGGAAACACCATATATTTT
cdr3_aa: CASSSRPDSGNTIYF

v_call: TRBV28
clone_size: -
j_call: TRBJ1-1
d_call: -
cdr3_nt: TGTGCCAGCAGCCCCGGGGGGTTGTACACTGAAGCTTTCTTT
cdr3_aa: CASSPGGLYTEAFF

v_call: TRBV5-1
clone_size: -
j_call: TRBJ2-1
d_call: -
cdr3_nt: TGCGCCAGCAGCTTGGGCTCTACGACTCTCAATGAGCAGTTCTTC
cdr3_aa: CASSLGSTTLNEQFF

v_call: TRBV11-3
clone_size: few
j_call: TRBJ1-1
d_call: -
cdr3_nt: TGTGCCAGCAGCTTAGATGTTTGGGGGGCAGAGATGAACACTGAAGCTTTCTTT
cdr3_aa: CASSLDVWGAEMNTEAFF

v_call: TRBV7-5
clone_size: -
j_call: TRBJ1-2
d_call: -
cdr3_nt: TGTGCCAGCAGCTTGTCGGTAGGGATCAACTATGGCTACACCTTC
cdr3_aa: CASSLSVGINYGYTF

v_call: TRBV4-1
clone_size: -
j_call: TRBJ2-2
d_call: -
cdr3_nt: TGCGCCAGCAGCCCTCTAGCGCCGTCGGGGACCGGGGAGCTGTTTTTT
cdr3_aa: CASSPLAPSGTGELFF

v_call: TRBV7-4
clone_size: -
j_call: TRBJ2-3
d_call: -
cdr3_nt: TGTGCCAGCAGCTTAACTCAGGGGACCGATACGCAGTATTTT
cdr3_aa: CASSLTQGTDTQYF

v_call: TRBV11-3
clone_size: few
j_call: TRBJ2-6
d_call: -
cdr3_nt: TGTGCCAGCACCTTTGGGGGTTTTGGGGCCAACGTCCTGACTTTC
cdr3_aa: CASTFGGFGANVLTF

v_call: TRBV6-8
clone_size: -
j_call: TRBJ2-7
d_call: TRBD1
cdr3_nt: TGTGCCAGCAGTAGTAGGACAGGGGTTCACGAGCAGTACTTC
cdr3_aa: CASSSRTGVHEQYF

v_call: TRBV11-3
clone_size: few
j_call: TRBJ2-5
d_call: TRBD1
cdr3_nt: TGTGCCAGCAGCAGGGACAGGGTTGGAAGTGGGCAAGAGACCCAGTACTTC
cdr3_aa: CASSRDRVGSGQETQYF

v_call: TRBV18
clone_size: -
j_call: TRBJ1-4
d_call: TRBD1
cdr3_nt: TGTGCCAGCTCACCACCATCCTCAGGGGGAACTAATGAAAAACTGTTTTTT
cdr3_aa: CASSPPSSGGTNEKLFF

v_call: TRBV6-8
clone_size: few
j_call: TRBJ2-1
d_call: TRBD1
cdr3_nt: TGTGCCAGCAGTTACTCCCCGGGACAGCCCTCCAATGAGCAGTTCTTC
cdr3_aa: CASSYSPGQPSNEQFF

v_call: TRBV19
clone_size: -
j_call: TRBJ2-3
d_call: -
cdr3_nt: TGTGCCAGTACCTCTTGGGGGGATTCTGATCAAGATACGCAGTATTTT
cdr3_aa: CASTSWGDSDQDTQYF

v_call: TRBV6-1
clone_size: few
j_call: TRBJ2-1
d_call: -
cdr3_nt: TGTGCCAGCAGTGAAGACACCTCCTACAATGAGCAGTTCTTC
cdr3_aa: CASSEDTSYNEQFF

v_call: TRBV11-3
clone_size: many
j_call: TRBJ1-6
d_call: -
cdr3_nt: TGTGCCAGCAGCCAGGGACTGCTAAATTCACCCCTCCACTTT
cdr3_aa: CASSQGLLNSPLHF

v_call: TRBV11-3
clone_size: many
j_call: TRBJ1-1
d_call: -
cdr3_nt: TGTGCCAGCAGCTCCCGGGGGGGGACTAACACTGAAGCTTTCTTT
cdr3_aa: CASSSRGGTNTEAFF